This TCR beta chain was profiled in a study of technical replicates of blood from a few donors. CDR1 is SGHDT and CDR2 is YYEEEE in the germline V gene. Trimming left V 3 bases short and J 5 bases short, with 12 bases between. This CDR3 is built from 14 residues. The protocol was immunoSEQ multiplex PCR, while the TCRdb copy is restricted to in-frame clones and leaves out a portion. The sample holds about 80,000 clones, 96% seen once. This chain uses TRBV5-6 with TRBJ2-1; possibly TRBD2 for D (6 bases). Sequenced material: T cells isolated from PBMCs. This clonotype was obtained from a human donor in good health. The CDR3 here is CASSSGGRNNEQFF. Written as DNA, the CDR3 is TGTGCCAGCAGCTCCGGGGGACGGAACAATGAGCAGTTCTTC.